Described below is a single TCR beta chain sequence and its context. The antigen is undetermined. The sample belongs to a study of cytomegalovirus exposure and HLA in healthy donors. Looking at the study overall: Earlier, some 180 million T cells were analyzed, and 117 million unique TCR beta sequences were found among them.

This PCR relied on a set of 60 Vbeta primers and 13 Jbeta primers. The data were produced by immunoSEQ multiplex PCR, yet TCRdb's version contains in-frame clones alone and is incomplete. The sample has about 130,000 clones, about 70% seen once. Overall study results and limits: Both high specificity and high sensitivity reportedly marked the classifier's diagnosis of cytomegalovirus status. Being indistinguishable, some V segments were excluded, TRBV6-2 and TRBV6-3 among them. Earlier analysis looked at TCR beta V segments, and most were productive about 87% or about 30% of the time.

V was shortened by 5 bases and J by 0 bases, with 7 bases between the two germline ends. There are 13 residues in the CDR3. Looked up from germline, CDR1 is SEHNR and CDR2 is FQNEAQ (reference sequence). Sequencing was performed on PBMCs. This clonotype was obtained from a woman aged 60-75 years in good health and CMV-seropositive. The chain links TRBV7-9 to TRBJ1-1; D is undetermined. The DNA for the CDR3 is TGTGCCAGCAGCCCGGGGATGAACACTGAAGCTTTCTTT. Protein sequence: CASSPGMNTEAFF.